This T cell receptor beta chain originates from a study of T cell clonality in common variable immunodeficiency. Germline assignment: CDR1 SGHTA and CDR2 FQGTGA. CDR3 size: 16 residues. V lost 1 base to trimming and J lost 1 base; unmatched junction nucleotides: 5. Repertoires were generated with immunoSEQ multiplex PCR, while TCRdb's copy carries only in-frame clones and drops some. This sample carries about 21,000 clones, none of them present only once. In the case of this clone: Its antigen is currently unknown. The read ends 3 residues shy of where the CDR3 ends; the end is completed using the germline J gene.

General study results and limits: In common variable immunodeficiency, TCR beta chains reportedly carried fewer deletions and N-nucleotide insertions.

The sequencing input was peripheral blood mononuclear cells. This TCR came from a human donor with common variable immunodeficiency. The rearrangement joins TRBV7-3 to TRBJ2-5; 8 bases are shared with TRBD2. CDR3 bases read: TGTGCCAGCAGCTTAAGTGTGGCGGGAGGCCAAGAGACC. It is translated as CASSLSVAGGQET. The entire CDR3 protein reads CASSLSVAGGQETQYF.